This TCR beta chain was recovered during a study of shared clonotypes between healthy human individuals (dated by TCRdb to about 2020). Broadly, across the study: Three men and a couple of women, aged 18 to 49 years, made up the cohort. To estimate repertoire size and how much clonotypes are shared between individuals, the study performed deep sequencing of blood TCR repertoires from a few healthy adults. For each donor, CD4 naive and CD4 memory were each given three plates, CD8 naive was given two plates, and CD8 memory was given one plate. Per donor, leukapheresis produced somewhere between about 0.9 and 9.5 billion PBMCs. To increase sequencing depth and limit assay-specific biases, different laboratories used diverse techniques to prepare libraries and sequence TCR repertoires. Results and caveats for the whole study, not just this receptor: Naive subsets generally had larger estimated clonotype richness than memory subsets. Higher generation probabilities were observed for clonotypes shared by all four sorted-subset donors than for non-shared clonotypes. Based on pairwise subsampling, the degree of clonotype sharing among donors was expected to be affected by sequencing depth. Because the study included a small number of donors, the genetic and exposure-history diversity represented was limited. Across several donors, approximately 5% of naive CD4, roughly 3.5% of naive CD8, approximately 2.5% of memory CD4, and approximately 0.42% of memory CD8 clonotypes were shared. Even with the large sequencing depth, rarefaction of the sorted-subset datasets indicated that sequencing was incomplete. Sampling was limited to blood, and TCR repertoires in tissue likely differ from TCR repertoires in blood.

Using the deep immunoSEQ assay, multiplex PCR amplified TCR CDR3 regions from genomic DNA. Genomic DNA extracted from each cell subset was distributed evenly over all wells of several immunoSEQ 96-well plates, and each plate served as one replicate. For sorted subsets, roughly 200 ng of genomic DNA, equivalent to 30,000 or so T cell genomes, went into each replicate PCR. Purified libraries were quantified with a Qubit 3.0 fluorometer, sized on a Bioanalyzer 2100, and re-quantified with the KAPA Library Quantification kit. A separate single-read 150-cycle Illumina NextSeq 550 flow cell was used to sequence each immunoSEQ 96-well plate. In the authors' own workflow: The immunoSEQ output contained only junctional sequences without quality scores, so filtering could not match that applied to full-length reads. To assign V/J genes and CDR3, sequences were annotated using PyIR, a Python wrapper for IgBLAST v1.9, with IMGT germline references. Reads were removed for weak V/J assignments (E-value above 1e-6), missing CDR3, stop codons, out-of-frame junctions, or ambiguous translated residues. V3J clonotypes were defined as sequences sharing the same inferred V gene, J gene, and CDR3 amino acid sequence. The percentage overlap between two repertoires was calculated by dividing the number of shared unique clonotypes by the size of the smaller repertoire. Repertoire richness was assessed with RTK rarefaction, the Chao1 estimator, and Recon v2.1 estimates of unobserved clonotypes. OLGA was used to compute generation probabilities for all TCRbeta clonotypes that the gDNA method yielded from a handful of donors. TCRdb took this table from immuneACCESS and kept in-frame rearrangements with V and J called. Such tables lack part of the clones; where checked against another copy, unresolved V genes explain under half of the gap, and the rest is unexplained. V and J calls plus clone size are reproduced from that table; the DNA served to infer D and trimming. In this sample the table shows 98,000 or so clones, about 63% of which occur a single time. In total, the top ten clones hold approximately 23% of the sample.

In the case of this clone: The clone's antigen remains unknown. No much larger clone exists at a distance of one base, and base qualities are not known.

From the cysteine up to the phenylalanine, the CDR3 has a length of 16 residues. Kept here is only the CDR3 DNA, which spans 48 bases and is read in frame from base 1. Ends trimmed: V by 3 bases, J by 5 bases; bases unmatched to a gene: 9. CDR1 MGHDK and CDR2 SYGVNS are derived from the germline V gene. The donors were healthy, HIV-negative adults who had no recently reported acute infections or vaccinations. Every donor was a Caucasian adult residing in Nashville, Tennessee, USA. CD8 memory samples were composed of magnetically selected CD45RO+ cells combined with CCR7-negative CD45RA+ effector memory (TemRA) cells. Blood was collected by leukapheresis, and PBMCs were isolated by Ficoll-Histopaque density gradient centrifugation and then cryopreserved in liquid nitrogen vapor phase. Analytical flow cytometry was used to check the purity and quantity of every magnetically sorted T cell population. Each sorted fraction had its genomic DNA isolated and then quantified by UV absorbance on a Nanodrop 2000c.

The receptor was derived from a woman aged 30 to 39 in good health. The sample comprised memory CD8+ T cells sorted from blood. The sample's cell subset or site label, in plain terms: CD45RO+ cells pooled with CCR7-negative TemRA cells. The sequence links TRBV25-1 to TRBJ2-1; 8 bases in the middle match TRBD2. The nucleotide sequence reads TGTGCCAGCAGTGAGGGCGGGGGGCCCGGAAACAATGAGCAGTTCTTC. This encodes CASSEGGGPGNNEQFF.